This entry features one T cell receptor (beta chain) sequence. These data are taken from a study of cytomegalovirus exposure and HLA in healthy donors. Germline loops: CDR1 SGHDN, CDR2 FVKESK. The CDR3 is 17 amino acids. Unmatched junction bases numbered 10, after V lost 2 bases and J lost 5 bases. Primers for the PCR totalled 60 Vbeta and 13 Jbeta. Assay: immunoSEQ multiplex PCR; the TCRdb copy retains only in-frame clones and omits some. The sample lists roughly 110,000 clones; about 77% were seen once. Specimen: PBMCs. The receptor was isolated from a woman aged 25-40 years in good health and CMV-seropositive. The chain links TRBV14 to TRBJ2-1; the match to TRBD2 covers 9 bases. CDR3: CASSQYLLAGTNNEQFF. CDR3 sequence (DNA): TGTGCCAGCAGCCAATACTTACTAGCGGGCACGAACAATGAGCAGTTCTTC.